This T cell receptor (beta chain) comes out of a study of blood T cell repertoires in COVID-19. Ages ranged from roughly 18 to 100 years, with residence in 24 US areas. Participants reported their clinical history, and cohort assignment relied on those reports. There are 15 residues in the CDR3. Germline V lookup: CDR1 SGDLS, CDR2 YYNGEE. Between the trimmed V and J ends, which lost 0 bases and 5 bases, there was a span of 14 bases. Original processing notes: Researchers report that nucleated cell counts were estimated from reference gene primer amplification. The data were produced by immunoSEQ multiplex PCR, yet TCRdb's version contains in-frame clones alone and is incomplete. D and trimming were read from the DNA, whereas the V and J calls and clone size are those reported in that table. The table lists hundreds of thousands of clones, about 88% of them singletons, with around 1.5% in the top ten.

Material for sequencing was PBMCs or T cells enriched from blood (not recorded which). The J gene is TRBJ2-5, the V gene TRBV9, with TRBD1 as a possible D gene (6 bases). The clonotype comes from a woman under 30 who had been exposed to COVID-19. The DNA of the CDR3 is TGTGCCAGCAGCGTAGAACAGGGTTTTTGGGAGACCCAGTACTTC. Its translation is CASSVEQGFWETQYF. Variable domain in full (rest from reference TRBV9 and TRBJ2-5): DSGVTQTPKHLITATGQRVTLRCSPRSGDLSVYWYQQSLDQGLQFLIQYYNGEERAKGNILERFSAQQFPDLHSELNLSSLELGDSALYFCASSVEQGFWETQYFGPGTRLLVL.